Included here is one TCR beta chain sequence, with context. Its antigen is unknown. The source of the sample is a study of radiation and T cells in renal cell carcinoma. Looking at the study overall: Nephrectomy followed 15 Gy stereotactic body radiation by 4 weeks. General study points: Without pretreatment biopsies, baseline tumor clonotype presence was undetermined.

Specified time point: baseline pretreatment blood. Treatment of the sample: 15 Gy SBRT to primary tumor, nephrectomy 4 weeks later. The tumor was a clear cell renal cell carcinoma. The assay was immunoSEQ multiplex PCR, and TCRdb's table has in-frame clones only and misses some. The sample shows 110,000 to 150,000 clones, over 65% of them seen only once. Germline V gene lookup returns CDR1 LGHNA and CDR2 YSLEER. The CDR3 loop spans 19 amino acids. V shed 0 bases and J shed 0 bases, with 18 bases lying between them. The chain links TRBV4-3 to TRBJ2-4; D may match TRBD1 or TRBD2 (5 bases each). The receptor's source is a woman between 45 and 65 years old with renal cell carcinoma. The material was blood, obtained from a patient whose treatment included radiotherapy and nephrectomy. DNA of the CDR3: TGCGCCAGCAGCCAAGATTCATCAGGGATCGGGGTAGCCAAAAACATTCAGTACTTC. Residues: CASSQDSSGIGVAKNIQYF.